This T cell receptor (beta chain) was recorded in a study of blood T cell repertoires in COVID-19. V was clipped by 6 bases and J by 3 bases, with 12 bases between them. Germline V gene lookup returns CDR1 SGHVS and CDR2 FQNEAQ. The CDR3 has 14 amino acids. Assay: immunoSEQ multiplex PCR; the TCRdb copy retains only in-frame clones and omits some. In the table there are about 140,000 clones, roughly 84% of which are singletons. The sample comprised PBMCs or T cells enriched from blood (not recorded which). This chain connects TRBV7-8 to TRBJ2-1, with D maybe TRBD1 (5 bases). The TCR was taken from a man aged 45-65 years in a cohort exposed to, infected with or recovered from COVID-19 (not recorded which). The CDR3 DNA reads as TGTGCCAGCAGGCCCAGACAGAACTACAATGAGCAGTTCTTC. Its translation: CASRPRQNYNEQFF.